The 6 T cell receptor beta chains below were found in one sample sequenced in a study of metastatic and nonmetastatic thyroid tumors. TCRdb re-analyzed the PCR reads using MiXCR. The repertoire holds some 40,000 clones, with roughly 14% as singletons. Until they underwent thyroid surgery, no patient had received any treatment. Sequencing was done on a sample of blood. Source of these receptors: a female donor with papillary thyroid cancer or a benign thyroid nodule (not recorded which). Some clones in this sample may be carry-over from other donors' samples.

This clone was seen ten or more times. This rearrangement joins TRBV7-8 to TRBJ1-3; TRBD1 might be the D (5 bases). The CDR3 contains 16 residues. The germline CDR1 and CDR2 sequences are SGHVS and FQNEAQ. The V end was cut by 4 bases, the J end by 0 bases, with 13 bases between. CDR3: CASSSDQGLSGNTIYF. CDR3 DNA: TGTGCCAGCAGCTCCGATCAGGGACTCTCTGGAAACACCATATATTTT.

This chain joins TRBV2 and TRBJ1-6; 10 bases line up with TRBD1. Germline assignment: CDR1 SNHLY and CDR2 FYNNEI. The CDR3 sequence is 14 residues long. J lost 10 bases, V lost 5 bases, and 5 bases had no gene match. The CDR3 spells CASSLGTGESPLHF. DNA of the CDR3: TGTGCCAGCAGTCTCGGGACAGGGGAATCACCCCTCCACTTT.

This clone was observed a handful of times. This chain joins TRBV28 and TRBJ1-1; tentatively, D is TRBD1 (6 bases). CDR1 MDHEN and CDR2 SYDVKM come from the germline V gene. Trimming stripped 5 bases from V and 5 bases from J, with 24 bases between. This CDR3 contains 17 residues. Here the CDR3 reads CASSQVWYRAKRTEAFF. The CDR3 bases are TGTGCCAGCAGTCAGGTGTGGTACAGGGCGAAGAGAACTGAAGCTTTCTTT.

The rearrangement links TRBV6-6 to TRBJ2-1, with 9 bases aligning to TRBD2. CDR3 length: 14 amino acids. Trimming cost V 6 bases and J 5 bases; bases outside gene matches: 5. Germline loops: CDR1 MNHNY, CDR2 SVGAGI (reference sequence). The CDR3 loop reads CASSAGGPHNEQFF. CDR3 bases: TGTGCCAGCAGCGCGGGAGGGCCCCACAATGAGCAGTTCTTC.

At least ten counts were recorded for this clone. V gene TRBV14 combines with J gene TRBJ2-1; D is undetermined. V was clipped by 4 bases and J by 7 bases, with 8 bases between them. Germline V gene data show CDR1 as SGHDN and CDR2 as FVKESK. The CDR3 contains 12 residues. CDR3 bases: TGTGCCAGCAGCCCACATGGTAATGAGCAGTTCTTC. It is translated as CASSPHGNEQFF.

There are many counts of this clone. CDR3 sequence: CSARGLGPNDYGYTF. Written as DNA, the CDR3 is TGCAGTGCTAGAGGACTGGGACCGAACGACTATGGCTACACCTTC. This chain uses TRBV20-1 with TRBJ1-2; D is perhaps TRBD1 (5 bases). The germline CDR1 and CDR2 sequences are DFQATT and SNEGSKA (reference sequence). The CDR3 is made up of 15 amino acids. Trimming cost V 1 base and J 3 bases, with 15 bases left between them.